These 2 T cell receptor beta chains came from one sample sequenced in a study of blood T cell repertoires in COVID-19. Clones were sequenced by immunoSEQ multiplex PCR, and TCRdb holds only the in-frame ones, with some missing. The table includes about 140,000 clones, 75% to 90% detected once. The specimen sequenced was peripheral blood. The receptors here all came from a woman aged 80 or over with acute or convalescent COVID-19.

The gene calls are TRBV14 and TRBJ1-5, with TRBD1 as a possible D gene (6 bases). The ends were cut back, 4 bases at V and 1 base at J, with 17 bases in the middle. There are 17 residues in the CDR3. Germline V gene lookup returns CDR1 SGHDN and CDR2 FVKESK. CDR3 sequence: CASSRGRQQGSNQPQHF. DNA of the CDR3: TGTGCCAGCAGCCGCGGCCGACAACAGGGAAGCAATCAGCCCCAGCATTTT.

Relative to its sample, this clone is medium-sized. The chain recombines TRBV5-1 with TRBJ1-5; D gene ambiguous. Between the trimmed V and J ends, which lost 7 bases and 0 bases, there was a span of 8 bases. CDR1 SGHRS and CDR2 YFSETQ come from the germline V gene. This CDR3 contains 13 residues. CDR3 sequence reads: CASRESSNQPQHF. For the CDR3, the DNA is TGCGCCAGCCGAGAGAGTAGCAATCAGCCCCAGCATTTT.